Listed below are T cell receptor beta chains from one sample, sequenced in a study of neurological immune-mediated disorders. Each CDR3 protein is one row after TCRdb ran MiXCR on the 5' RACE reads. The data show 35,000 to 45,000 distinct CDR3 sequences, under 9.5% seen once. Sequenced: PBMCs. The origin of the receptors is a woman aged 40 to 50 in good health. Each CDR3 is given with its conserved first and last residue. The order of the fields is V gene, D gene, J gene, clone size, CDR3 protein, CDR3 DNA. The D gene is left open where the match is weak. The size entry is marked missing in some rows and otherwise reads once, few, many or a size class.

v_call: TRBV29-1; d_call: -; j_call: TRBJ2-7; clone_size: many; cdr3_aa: CSAQGFSYEQYF; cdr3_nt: TGCAGCGCCCAGGGATTCTCCTACGAGCAGTACTTC
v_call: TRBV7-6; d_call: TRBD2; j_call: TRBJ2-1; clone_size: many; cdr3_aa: CASSLVFLAGGRGQFF; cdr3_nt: TGTGCCAGCAGCTTAGTATTTTTGGCGGGGGGGCGAGGGCAGTTCTTC
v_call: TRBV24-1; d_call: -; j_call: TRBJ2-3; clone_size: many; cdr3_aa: CATSDPGGPAFTDTQYF; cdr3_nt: TGTGCCACCAGTGATCCCGGGGGGCCGGCGTTCACAGATACGCAGTATTTT
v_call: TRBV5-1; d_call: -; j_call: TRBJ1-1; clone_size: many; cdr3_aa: CASSFRVRNTEAFF; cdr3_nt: TGCGCCAGCAGCTTCAGGGTGAGGAACACTGAAGCTTTCTTT
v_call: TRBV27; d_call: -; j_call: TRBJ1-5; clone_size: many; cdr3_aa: CASSAYNQPQHF; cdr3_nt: TGTGCCAGCAGTGCTTACAATCAGCCCCAGCATTTT
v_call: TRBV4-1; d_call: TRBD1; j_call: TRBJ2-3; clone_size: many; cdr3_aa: CASSPNPTRTGGVDTQYF; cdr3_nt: TGCGCCAGCAGCCCGAACCCGACAAGGACAGGGGGCGTGGATACGCAGTATTTT
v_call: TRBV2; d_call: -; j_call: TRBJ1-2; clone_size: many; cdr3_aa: CASSEEGTAYGYTF; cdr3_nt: TGTGCCAGCAGTGAAGAAGGGACGGCGTATGGCTACACCTTC
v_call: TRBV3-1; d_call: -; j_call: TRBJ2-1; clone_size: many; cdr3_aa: CASSRGTVRYNEQFF; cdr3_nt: TGTGCCAGCAGCCGGGGTACTGTACGCTACAATGAGCAGTTCTTC
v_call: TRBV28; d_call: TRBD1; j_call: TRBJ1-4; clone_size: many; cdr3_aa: CASSRTGGNEKLFF; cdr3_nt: TGTGCCAGCAGCCGGACAGGGGGTAATGAAAAACTGTTTTTT
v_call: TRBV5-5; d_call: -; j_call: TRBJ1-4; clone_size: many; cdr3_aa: CASSFPGSTREKLFF; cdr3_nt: TGTGCCAGCAGCTTCCCAGGGAGTACGAGAGAAAAACTGTTTTTT
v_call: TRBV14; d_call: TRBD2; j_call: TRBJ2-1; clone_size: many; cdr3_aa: CASSGGLAGGSYNEQFF; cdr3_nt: TGTGCCAGCAGCGGGGGACTAGCGGGAGGGTCCTACAATGAGCAGTTCTTC
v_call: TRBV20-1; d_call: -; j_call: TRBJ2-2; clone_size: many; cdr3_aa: CSARDLQGGAGELFF; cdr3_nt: TGCAGTGCTAGAGACTTACAGGGTGGCGCCGGGGAGCTGTTTTTT
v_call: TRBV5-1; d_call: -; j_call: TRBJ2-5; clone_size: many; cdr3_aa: CASSLLSGLSMGETQYF; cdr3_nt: TGCGCCAGCAGCTTGTTAAGCGGACTTTCCATGGGGGAGACCCAGTACTTC
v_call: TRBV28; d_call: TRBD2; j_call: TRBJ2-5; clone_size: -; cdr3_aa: CASSFPGGRRETQYF; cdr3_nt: TGTGCCAGCAGTTTCCCGGGCGGGAGGAGGGAGACCCAGTACTTC
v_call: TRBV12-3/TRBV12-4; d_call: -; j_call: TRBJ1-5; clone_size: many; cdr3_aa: CASSLGPGRVQPQHF; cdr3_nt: TGTGCCAGCAGTTTAGGACCTGGTAGGGTTCAGCCCCAGCATTTT
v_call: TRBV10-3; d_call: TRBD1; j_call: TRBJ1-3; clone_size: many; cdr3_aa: CAGGGGTGPGGNTIYF; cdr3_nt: TGTGCCGGAGGAGGCGGGACAGGGCCCGGCGGAAACACCATATATTTT
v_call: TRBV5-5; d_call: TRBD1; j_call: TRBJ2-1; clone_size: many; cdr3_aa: CASSLGQGAFNEQFF; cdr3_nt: TGTGCCAGCAGCTTGGGACAGGGGGCGTTCAATGAGCAGTTCTTC
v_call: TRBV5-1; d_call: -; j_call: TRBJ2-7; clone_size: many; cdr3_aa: CASSHPGGSSYEQYF; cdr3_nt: TGCGCCAGCAGCCACCCTGGGGGTTCGTCCTACGAGCAGTACTTC
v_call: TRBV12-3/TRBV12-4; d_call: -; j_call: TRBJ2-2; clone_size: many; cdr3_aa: CASSLIGNTGELFF; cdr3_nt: TGTGCCAGCAGTTTAATAGGGAACACCGGGGAGCTGTTTTTT
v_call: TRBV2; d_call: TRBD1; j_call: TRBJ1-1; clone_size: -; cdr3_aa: CASTRGGGASEAFF; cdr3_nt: TGTGCCAGCACTAGGGGAGGGGGCGCTTCTGAAGCTTTCTTT
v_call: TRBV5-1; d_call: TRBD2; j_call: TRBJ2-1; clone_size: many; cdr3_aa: CASSLDPTSGGNNEQFF; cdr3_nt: TGCGCCAGCAGCTTGGACCCGACTAGCGGGGGGAACAATGAGCAGTTCTTC
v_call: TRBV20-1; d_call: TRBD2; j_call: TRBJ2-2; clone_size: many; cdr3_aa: CSASAGLAAGELFF; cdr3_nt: TGCAGTGCTAGTGCGGGACTAGCGGCCGGGGAGCTGTTTTTT
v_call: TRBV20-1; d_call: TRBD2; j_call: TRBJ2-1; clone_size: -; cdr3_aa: CSARGTSGYREQFF; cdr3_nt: TGCAGTGCTAGAGGGACTAGCGGCTACAGGGAGCAGTTCTTC
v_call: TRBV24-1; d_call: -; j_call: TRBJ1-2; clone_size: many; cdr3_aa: CATSDGGAPNYGYTF; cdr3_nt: TGTGCCACCAGTGATGGCGGGGCTCCCAACTATGGCTACACCTTC
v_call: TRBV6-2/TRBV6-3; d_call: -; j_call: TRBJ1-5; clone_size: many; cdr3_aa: CASSLWTVDQPQHF; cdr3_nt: TGTGCCAGCAGTTTATGGACAGTCGATCAGCCCCAGCATTTT
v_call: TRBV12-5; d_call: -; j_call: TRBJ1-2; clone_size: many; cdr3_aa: CASGQGHRDGYTF; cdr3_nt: TGTGCTAGTGGGCAAGGTCACAGGGATGGCTACACCTTC
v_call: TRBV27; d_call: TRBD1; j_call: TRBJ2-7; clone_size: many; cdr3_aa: CASSFLRQGSYEQYF; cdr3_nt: TGTGCCAGCAGTTTCCTCAGACAGGGGTCCTACGAGCAGTACTTC
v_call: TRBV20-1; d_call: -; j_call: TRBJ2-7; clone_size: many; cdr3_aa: CSAPKGSSYEQYF; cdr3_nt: TGCAGTGCCCCTAAGGGGAGCTCCTACGAGCAGTACTTC
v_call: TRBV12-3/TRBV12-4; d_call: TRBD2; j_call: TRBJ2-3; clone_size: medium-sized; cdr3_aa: CASSFGSSGLETDTQYF; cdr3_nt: TGTGCCAGCAGTTTCGGGTCTAGCGGGTTAGAGACAGATACGCAGTATTTT
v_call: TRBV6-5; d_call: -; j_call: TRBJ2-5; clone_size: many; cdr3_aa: CASSSPASEGETQYF; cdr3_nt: TGTGCCAGCAGTTCCCCAGCTAGCGAGGGAGAGACCCAGTACTTC
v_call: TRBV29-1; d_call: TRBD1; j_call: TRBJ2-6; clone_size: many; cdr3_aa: CSAMTGAGANVLTF; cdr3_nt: TGCAGCGCCATGACAGGGGCTGGGGCCAACGTCCTGACTTTC
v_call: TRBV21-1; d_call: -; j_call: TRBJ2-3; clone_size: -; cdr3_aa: CASSKGASGGVRDTQYF; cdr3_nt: TGTGCCAGCAGCAAAGGGGCTAGCGGGGGTGTGAGAGATACGCAGTATTTT
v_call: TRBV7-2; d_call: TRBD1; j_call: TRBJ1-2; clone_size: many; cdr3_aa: CASSLADRGYGYTF; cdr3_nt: TGTGCCAGCAGCTTAGCCGACAGGGGCTATGGCTACACCTTC
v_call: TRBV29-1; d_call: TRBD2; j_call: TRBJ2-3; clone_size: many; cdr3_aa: CSVRRGSTDTQYF; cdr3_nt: TGCAGCGTTCGGCGGGGGAGCACAGATACGCAGTATTTT
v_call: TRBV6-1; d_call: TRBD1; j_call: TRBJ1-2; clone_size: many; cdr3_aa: CASRKPGGDGYTF; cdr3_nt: TGTGCCAGCAGAAAACCAGGGGGGGACGGCTACACCTTC
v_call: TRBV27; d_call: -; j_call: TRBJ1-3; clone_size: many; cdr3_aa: CASSLNSGNTIYF; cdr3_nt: TGTGCCAGCAGCCTGAACTCTGGAAACACCATATATTTT
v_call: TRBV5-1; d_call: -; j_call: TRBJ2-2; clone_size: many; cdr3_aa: CASSLFGPATFIAGELFF; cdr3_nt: TGCGCCAGCAGCTTGTTTGGGCCAGCTACCTTCATCGCCGGGGAGCTGTTTTTT
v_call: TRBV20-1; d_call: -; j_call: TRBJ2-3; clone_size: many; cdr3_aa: CSASIGQSDTQYF; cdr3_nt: TGCAGTGCTTCTATAGGACAGTCAGATACGCAGTATTTT
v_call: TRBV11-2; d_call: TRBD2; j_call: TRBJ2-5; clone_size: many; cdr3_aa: CASSRGTTLEETQYF; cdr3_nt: TGTGCCAGCAGCCGTGGGACTACCCTGGAAGAGACCCAGTACTTC
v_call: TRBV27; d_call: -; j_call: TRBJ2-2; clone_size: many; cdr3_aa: CASSSQGPAGELFF; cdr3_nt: TGTGCCAGCAGTTCCCAGGGTCCGGCCGGGGAGCTGTTTTTT
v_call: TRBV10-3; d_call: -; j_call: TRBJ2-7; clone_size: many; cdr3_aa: CAISEPPIYEQYF; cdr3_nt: TGTGCCATCAGTGAGCCCCCCATCTACGAGCAGTACTTC
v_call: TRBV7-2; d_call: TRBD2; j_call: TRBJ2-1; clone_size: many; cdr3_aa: CASSSSGGKQFF; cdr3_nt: TGTGCCAGCAGCTCTAGCGGGGGGAAGCAGTTCTTC
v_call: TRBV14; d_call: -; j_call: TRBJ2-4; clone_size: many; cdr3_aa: CASSFGYAGSLAKNIQYF; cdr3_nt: TGTGCCAGCAGTTTTGGGTATGCGGGATCCTTAGCCAAAAACATTCAGTACTTC
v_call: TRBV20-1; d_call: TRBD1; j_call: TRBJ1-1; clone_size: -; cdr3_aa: CSARDTGANTAAFF; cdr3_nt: TGCAGTGCTAGAGATACAGGGGCGAACACTGCAGCTTTCTTT
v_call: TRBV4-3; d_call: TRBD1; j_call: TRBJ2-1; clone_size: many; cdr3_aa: CASSQAGTAYNEQFF; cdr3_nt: TGCGCCAGCAGCCAAGCCGGGACAGCATACAATGAGCAGTTCTTC
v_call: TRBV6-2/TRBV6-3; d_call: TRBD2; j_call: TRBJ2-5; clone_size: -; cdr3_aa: CAVRLGSGGLHQENQYF; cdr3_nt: TGTGCCGTGCGGTTGGGTAGCGGGGGACTTCACCAAGAGAACCAGTACTTC
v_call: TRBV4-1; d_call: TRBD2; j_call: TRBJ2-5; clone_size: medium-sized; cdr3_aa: CASSPGTRVSETQYF; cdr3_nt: TGCGCCAGCAGCCCCGGGACTAGAGTTTCGGAGACCCAGTACTTC